Below, 10 T cell receptor beta chains from the same sample are listed, as sequenced in a study of blood T cell repertoires in COVID-19 (dated by TCRdb to the early 2020s). Library generation was performed with the immunoSEQ multiplex PCR assay. Sourced from immuneACCESS, this table was stored by TCRdb with only in-frame sequences that have V and J called. A share of the clones is absent; for the studies checked, an unresolved V gene accounts for under half, and the remainder has no known explanation. A total of about 190,000 clones appear in this sample, approximately 90% of them only once. The ten most abundant clones make up around 25% of the sample. Sequenced input: PBMCs or T cells enriched from blood (not recorded which). These receptors came from a woman aged 40 to 50 in a cohort exposed to, infected with or recovered from COVID-19 (not recorded which).

This chain uses TRBV30 with TRBJ2-5; D is possibly TRBD2 (5 bases). The germline V gene has CDR1 GTSNPN and CDR2 SVGIG (reference sequence). The V and J ends lost 2 bases and 0 bases respectively, with 10 bases between them. CDR3 length: 14 amino acids. The CDR3 reads CAWSHGEYQETQYF. The CDR3 DNA reads as TGTGCCTGGAGTCACGGGGAGTACCAAGAGACCCAGTACTTC. Looking up the rest from reference TRBV30 and TRBJ2-5 gives the full variable domain: SQTIHQWPATLVQPVGSPLSLECTVEGTSNPNLYWYRQAAGRGLQLLFYSVGIGQISSEVPQNLSASRPQDRQFILSSKKLLLSDSGFYLCAWSHGEYQETQYFGPGTRLLVL.

J is TRBJ1-1 and V is TRBV10-1; weak D call: TRBD1 (6 bases). Per the germline V gene, CDR1 is WNHNN and CDR2 is SYGVQD (reference sequence). V lost 4 bases, J lost 1 base, and 10 bases lay in between. The CDR3 runs to 14 residues. The CDR3 DNA sequence: TGCGCCAGCAGTGTGGGACAAGCGAACACTGAAGCTTTCTTT. Its protein product is CASSVGQANTEAFF.

The chain recombines TRBV27 with TRBJ2-7, with D tentatively TRBD1 (5 bases). V was shortened by 5 bases and J by 2 bases, with 19 bases between the two germline ends. The germline CDR1 and CDR2 sequences are MNHEY and SMNVEV (reference sequence). CDR3 length equals 16 residues. The CDR3 DNA sequence: TGTGCCAGCAGTACACTCCCTCTTAGGGGTCCCTACGAGCAGTACTTC. Its translation: CASSTLPLRGPYEQYF.

The table lists this clone with a count of one. The genes are TRBV19 and TRBJ1-1; D might be TRBD1 (5 bases). Looked up from germline, CDR1 is LNHDA and CDR2 is SQIVND (reference sequence). The CDR3 length is 14 residues. The germline V and J ends were trimmed by 5 bases and 9 bases, with 19 bases remaining between them. CDR3 loop: CASSFGTAGEKAFF. CDR3 nucleotide sequence: TGTGCCAGTAGTTTCGGGACCGCGGGGGAGAAAGCTTTCTTT. Combining the CDR3 with reference TRBV19 and TRBJ1-1 gives the whole variable domain DGGITQSPKYLFRKEGQNVTLSCEQNLNHDAMYWYRQDPGQGLRLIYYSQIVNDFQKGDIAEGYSVSREKKESFPLTVTSAQKNPTAFYLCASSFGTAGEKAFFGQGTRLTVV.

The V gene is TRBV3-1 (or the pseudogene TRBV3-2), the J gene TRBJ1-1, with a possible D match to TRBD1 (6 bases). The CDR3 is 15 residues long. V lost 1 base and J 3 bases, leaving 12 bases between the germline ends. Germline V CDR1 and CDR2: LGHDT, YNNKEL (reference sequence). The CDR3 reads CASSQGFTGYTEAFF. CDR3 in DNA: TGTGCCAGCAGCCAAGGATTTACAGGGTACACTGAAGCTTTCTTT.

This clone was detected only once. CDR3 nucleotides: TGTGCCAGCAGCTTACGCGAATGGACTACCCATGATACGCAGTATTTT. Its translation: CASSLREWTTHDTQYF. The V call is TRBV13, the J call TRBJ2-3; a weak D match, TRBD2 (6 bases). Germline lookup yields CDR1 PRHDT and CDR2 FYEKMQ (reference sequence). Trimming cost V 2 bases and J 6 bases, with 18 bases left between them. The CDR3 runs 16 residues. Complete variable domain (other parts from reference TRBV13 and TRBJ2-3): AAGVIQSPRHLIKEKRETATLKCYPIPRHDTVYWYQQGPGQDPQFLISFYEKMQSDKGSIPDRFSAQQFSDYHSELNMSSLELGDSALYFCASSLREWTTHDTQYFGPGTRLTVL.

The chain uses TRBV18 and TRBJ1-1; D is possibly TRBD1 (5 bases). Germline CDR1 and CDR2: KGHSH and LQKENI. This CDR3 is 12 amino acids long. The V end was cut by 4 bases, the J end by 7 bases, with 10 bases between. CDR3 loop: CASSQGTLEAFF. The CDR3 DNA sequence: TGTGCCAGCTCACAAGGGACTCTTGAAGCTTTCTTT.

The chain recombines TRBV6-5 with TRBJ2-7; TRBD1 agrees at 8 bases. The CDR3 has 14 residues. The V gene end was trimmed by 5 bases and the J gene end by 9 bases; junction bases not matched to a gene: 12. CDR1 and CDR2 (germline): MNHEY, SVGAGI. CDR3 bases: TGTGCCAGCAGTCCGGGACAGGCCGTGGTAGGGCAGTACTTC. This translates into CASSPGQAVVGQYF.

This clone was detected once. The chain employs TRBV7-2 and TRBJ1-6, with 9 bases matching TRBD1. CDR1 is SGHTA and CDR2 is FQGNSA in the germline V gene. After removal of 0 bases from V and 12 bases from J, the junction contained 9 bases not matched to a gene. The CDR3 is 16 amino acids. Here the CDR3 DNA reads TGTGCCAGCAGCTTAGCCCTCGGGACAGGGATTGAACCCCTCCACTTT. This sequence encodes CASSLALGTGIEPLHF. The entire variable domain, with the rest obtained from reference TRBV7-2 and TRBJ1-6, is as follows: GAGVSQSPSNKVTEKGKDVELRCDPISGHTALYWYRQSLGQGLEFLIYFQGNSAPDKSGLPSDRFSAERTGGSVSTLTIQRTQQEDSAVYLCASSLALGTGIEPLHFGNGTRLTVT.

This clone turned up a few times. This rearrangement joins TRBV20-1 to TRBJ1-2; D ambiguous. Deletions cut 3 bases from V and 0 bases from J, with 14 bases between. The CDR3 consists of 15 residues. Germline V lookup: CDR1 DFQATT, CDR2 SNEGSKA (reference sequence). CDR3 in DNA: TGCAGTGCTAGTTTTAGATACGGAGCTAACTATGGCTACACCTTC. Protein: CSASFRYGANYGYTF.